The clone carrying this TCR beta chain was counted at least ten times. Its target is not known. The record originates from a study of T-cell reconstitution after alpha-beta-depleted transplantation in children. Overall study findings and caveats: Several hundred expanded graft clones reportedly supplied alpha-beta T cells about two months after transplant. Counts and diversity of T cells one year after transplant came mostly from newly produced T cells. There were some patients whose high TCRbeta diversity at day 60 came from surviving recipient T cells and thymic progenitors.

V lost 2 bases and J 5 bases, leaving 7 bases between the germline ends. This CDR3 contains 12 residues. During its preparation, the TCRbeta library received unique molecular identifiers. Via MiXCR, TCRdb re-called the PCR reads, giving one row per CDR3 protein. The sample lists more than 90,000 distinct CDR3 sequences; 10% were seen once. The rearrangement uses TRBV12-3 or TRBV12-4 and TRBJ2-7; D not resolved. The specimen was PBMCs, collected before TCRalphabeta/CD19-depleted stem cell transplant. The receptor's source is a boy younger than 10 with acute lymphoblastic leukemia, due to receive a stem cell transplant. The CDR3 DNA reads TGTGCCAGCAGTTTATCCAGAAACGAGCAGTACTTC. Amino acid sequence: CASSLSRNEQYF.